The T cell receptor (beta chain) under discussion was sequenced for a study of blood T cells in healthy people across ages. This clonotype has more than one count but fewer than ten. PCR was performed a second time for roughly 7 to 11 cycles using a sample-barcoded 5' primer and a J-beta primer mix. One entry per CDR3 protein results from TCRdb running MiXCR on the 5' RACE reads. Seen here are roughly 500,000 distinct CDR3 sequences, around 24% observed once, and the top ten hold just under 9%. V shed 4 bases and J shed 8 bases, with 14 bases lying between them. This CDR3 is 14 amino acids long. CDR1 is SEHNR, CDR2 FQNEAQ, per germline (reference sequence). Every participating donor contributed about 10 milliliters of peripheral blood through a draw. Isolating PBMCs gave at least 6.5 million of these cells per sample. Samples each had at least 5 micrograms of total RNA extracted. Separately, the same data were catalogued under a study of T cells of mothers and their children.

Sequenced sample: blood. The sequence derives from a boy aged 10-17 years in good health. The gene calls are TRBV7-9 and TRBJ1-4, with D possibly being TRBD1 (6 bases). The CDR3 DNA reads as TGTGCCAGCAGCTCCGTGGAGGGGGGGGAAAAACTGTTTTTT. This codes for CASSSVEGGEKLFF.